The entry that follows covers one T cell receptor (beta chain) sequence. Its antigen is as yet unknown. V was cut by 0 bases and J by 4 bases, with 12 bases left in between. CDR3 length equals 15 residues. Germline CDR1 reads MNHNS; CDR2 reads SASEGT. The data belong to a study of cytomegalovirus exposure and HLA in healthy donors. The study ran its PCR with 60 Vbeta and 13 Jbeta primers. Authors' analysis steps: Unique TCR beta chains totaled roughly 79 million in a later count, with approximately 11 million of them shared. The data were produced by immunoSEQ multiplex PCR, yet TCRdb's version contains in-frame clones alone and is incomplete. D and trimming come from the DNA, and the V and J calls and clone size come from that table. The repertoire consists of 99,000 or so clones, with over 70% occurring once and the leading ten covering 5.6%. All donors participated as healthy donors of bone marrow.

General study findings and limits: Later on, an analysis found that several of the most significant clusters appeared to be linked to common viral pathogens, which included parvovirus B19. The majority of CMV-associated TCR beta chains were reported as apparently HLA-restricted in a later analysis.

The material sequenced was PBMCs. The receptor was isolated from a male donor in good health and CMV-seronegative. The V call is TRBV6-1, the J call TRBJ1-2, with a tentative D call TRBD1 (5 bases). The CDR3 DNA is TGTGCCAGCAGTGAAGCGGATGGGGGGGGCTATGGCTACACCTTC. Protein: CASSEADGGGYGYTF.